Presented here are 4 T cell receptor beta chains from one specimen sequenced in a study of T cell changes during pregnancy in multiple sclerosis. Repertoires were generated with immunoSEQ multiplex PCR, while TCRdb's copy carries only in-frame clones and drops some. Counted here are approximately 110,000 clones, approximately 90% occurring once; the ten biggest clones make up less than 4%. The sequences come from peripheral blood, collected after pregnancy. The receptors here all came from a female donor with multiple sclerosis, enrolled in a pregnancy study.

The genes are TRBV6-1 and TRBJ1-1; D perhaps matches TRBD1 (5 bases). Trimming took 0 bases from V and 4 from J, leaving 12 bases between them. Germline V gene sequence: CDR1 MNHNS, CDR2 SASEGT. The CDR3 sequence is 15 residues long. The CDR3 DNA follows: TGTGCCAGCAGTGAAGCGCCGGGGGGTGGCACTGAAGCTTTCTTT. Translation gives CASSEAPGGGTEAFF.

The chain carries TRBV5-1 and TRBJ2-1, with 7 bases lining up with TRBD1. CDR3 size: 16 residues. The trim removed 7 bases at V and 0 bases at J, leaving 10 bases unmatched. CDR1 and CDR2 (germline): SGHRS, YFSETQ. This chain's CDR3 is CASGTANPYSYNEQFF. The CDR3, as DNA: TGCGCCAGCGGGACAGCGAATCCGTACTCCTACAATGAGCAGTTCTTC.

This sequence joins TRBV19 and TRBJ1-1; unclear D gene. V was trimmed by 3 bases and J by 3 bases, leaving 14 bases between them. The CDR3 consists of 15 residues. Germline values: CDR1 LNHDA, CDR2 SQIVND (reference sequence). CDR3 coding DNA: TGTGCCAGTAGTATTACAGTACTTCCGTACACTGAAGCTTTCTTT. As protein: CASSITVLPYTEAFF.

CDR3 sequence reads: CASSQVELRQGIQYF. The CDR3 DNA is TGCGCCAGCAGCCAAGTTGAACTCCGACAGGGGATTCAGTACTTC. The chain uses TRBV4-1 and TRBJ2-4; the match to TRBD1 covers 8 bases. The V gene's germline CDR1 is MGHRA and CDR2 YSYEKL. This CDR3 comprises 15 residues. Unmatched junction bases numbered 9, after V lost 1 base and J lost 10 bases.